What follows are 11 T cell receptor beta chains derived from one specimen sequenced in a study of beta chain features in type 1 diabetes (dated by TCRdb to between 2018 and 2020). Libraries came from the immunoSEQ multiplex PCR assay. The entire amount of isolated RNA was reverse transcribed using the High Capacity cDNA Reverse Transcription Kit, so the sequenced TCRB transcripts were expressed ones. As stored in TCRdb, this immuneACCESS dataset retains in-frame rearrangements with V and J assigned. A fraction of the clones does not appear; measured against another copy, unresolved V genes explain less than half of the discrepancy, and the remainder lacks a known reason. In this sample the table shows 130,000 or so clones, about 8.7% of which occur a single time. About 0.68% of the sample is in the top ten clones. The sequenced sample consisted of central memory CD4+ T cells from blood. These receptors were collected from a man aged 18-30 years in good health.

This clone was detected a few times. The rearrangement uses TRBV2 and TRBJ2-4, with D perhaps matching TRBD1 (5 bases). V lost 5 bases and J lost 5, with 10 bases in between. The CDR3 is made up of 13 amino acids. In germline, CDR1 is SNHLY, CDR2 FYNNEI. CDR3 in DNA: TGTGCCAGCAGTCTGTGGGGCGAAAACATTCAGTACTTC. It specifies CASSLWGENIQYF.

This clone came up many times. The chain carries TRBV4-3 and TRBJ2-5; no reliable D call. CDR3 length equals 15 residues. V was clipped by 1 base and J by 3 bases, with 12 bases between them. The germline V gene has CDR1 LGHNA and CDR2 YSLEER. CDR3 sequence reads: CASSQGWASKETQYF. CDR3 nucleotides: TGCGCCAGCAGCCAAGGGTGGGCTTCGAAAGAGACCCAGTACTTC.

This chain uses TRBV11-2 with TRBJ2-5; the D gene is possibly TRBD2 (6 bases). The CDR3 spans 15 residues. Trimming shortened V by 4 bases and J by 0 bases, and 12 bases separated the two germline ends. The V gene's germline CDR1 is SGHAT and CDR2 FQNNGV. The CDR3 loop reads CASSSGTPYQETQYF. CDR3 coding DNA: TGTGCCAGCAGCTCTGGGACTCCGTACCAAGAGACCCAGTACTTC.

The J gene is TRBJ1-6, the V gene TRBV9; a weak D match, TRBD1 (5 bases). The CDR3 consists of 15 residues. Trimming stripped 0 bases from V and 6 bases from J, with 10 bases between. Germline CDR1 and CDR2: SGDLS and YYNGEE. CDR3 sequence (DNA): TGTGCCAGCAGCGTAGAGAACGGGGGTAATTCACCCCTCCACTTT. Protein: CASSVENGGNSPLHF.

This sequence joins TRBV11-2 and TRBJ1-5; a weak D match, TRBD1 (6 bases). This CDR3 has 13 residues. Between the trimmed V and J ends, which lost 5 bases and 6 bases, there was a span of 11 bases. The germline V gene has CDR1 SGHAT and CDR2 FQNNGV. CDR3 DNA: TGTGCCAGCAGCCCTAGGACAGTTCAGCCCCAGCATTTT. This encodes CASSPRTVQPQHF.

The chain uses TRBV5-1 and TRBJ2-1; 12 bases line up with TRBD1. Looked up from germline, CDR1 is SGHRS and CDR2 is YFSETQ. The length of the CDR3 is 16 residues. V shed 4 bases and J 10 bases; nucleotides not matched to a gene: 12. The CDR3 DNA reads as TGCGCCAGCAGCGTTGCCCCGGGACAGGGGGCTTTCGAGCAGTTCTTC. It yields the protein CASSVAPGQGAFEQFF.

This clone was counted only a few times. The chain employs TRBV27 and TRBJ1-2, with D unresolved. The V end lost 5 bases, the J end lost 2 bases, and 9 bases lay between the germline ends. Germline CDR1 is MNHEY and CDR2 is SMNVEV (reference sequence). The CDR3 length is 13 residues. The DNA for the CDR3 is TGTGCCAGCAGTCCGCTACAGAACTATGGCTACACCTTC. This codes for CASSPLQNYGYTF.

This clone has more than one count but fewer than ten. The genes are TRBV5-4 and TRBJ2-2, with D perhaps TRBD2 (5 bases). V was trimmed by 2 bases and J by 4 bases, leaving 12 bases between them. Germline values: CDR1 SGHNT, CDR2 YYREEE (reference sequence). The CDR3 consists of 15 residues. Written as DNA, the CDR3 is TGTGCCAGCAGCTTCCCACGGGGTAGCACCGGGGAGCTGTTTTTT. Amino acid sequence: CASSFPRGSTGELFF.

The V call is TRBV11-2, the J call TRBJ2-1, with 9 bases aligning to TRBD1. Germline V gene lookup returns CDR1 SGHAT and CDR2 FQNNGV. This CDR3 has 19 residues. V dropped 5 bases and J dropped 8; count of bases not matched to a gene: 22. The CDR3 coding sequence is TGTGCCAGCAGCCGTACAGGGGGCAAGGAACGGGTACGGGTATATGAGCAGTTCTTC. Its translation: CASSRTGGKERVRVYEQFF.

This clone occurred a few times. This chain connects TRBV27 to TRBJ2-7; TRBD1 aligns across 7 bases. The germline CDR1 and CDR2 sequences are MNHEY and SMNVEV (reference sequence). The CDR3 covers 15 residues. J gave up 2 bases and V 6 bases, and 10 bases lay outside the gene matches. CDR3 DNA sequence: TGTGCCAGCAGATATATGACAGGGTACACCTACGAGCAGTACTTC. Translated, it gives CASRYMTGYTYEQYF.

This clone was recorded a few times. V and J are TRBV15 and TRBJ1-2; D is unresolved. Germline assignment: CDR1 LNHNV and CDR2 YYDKDF (reference sequence). The V and J ends lost 3 bases and 6 bases respectively, with 11 bases between them. This CDR3 contains 13 residues. CDR3 nucleotides: TGTGCCACCAGCAGGACGAGGGATGATGGCTACACCTTC. Translated: CATSRTRDDGYTF.